The 23 T cell receptor beta chains presented below share a single source sample, sequenced in a study of cytomegalovirus exposure and HLA in healthy donors. The PCR contained 60 Vbeta and 13 Jbeta primers. Assay used: immunoSEQ multiplex PCR; TCRdb lists only in-frame clones, some missing. The data contain 200,000 to 250,000 clones, around 89% of them singletons. Material: PBMCs. The receptors were gathered from a woman under 30 in good health and CMV-seronegative.

The chain links TRBV19 to TRBJ1-2, with a tentative D call TRBD1 (5 bases). This CDR3 region has 12 residues. Germline loops: CDR1 LNHDA, CDR2 SQIVND (reference sequence). V was shortened by 7 bases and J by 5 bases, with 11 bases between the two germline ends. The CDR3, as DNA: TGTGCCAGTACCGTCGGACATTATGGCTACACCTTC. It encodes CASTVGHYGYTF.

This rearrangement joins TRBV11-2 to TRBJ2-2, with D possibly being TRBD2 (6 bases). The CDR3 consists of 15 residues. Germline values: CDR1 SGHAT, CDR2 FQNNGV. The V gene lost 1 base and the J gene lost 0 bases, with 6 bases spanning the gap. CDR3 loop: CASSLAGANTGELFF. The CDR3, as DNA: TGTGCCAGCAGCTTAGCGGGGGCGAACACCGGGGAGCTGTTTTTT. The variable domain in full, with the rest retrieved from reference TRBV11-2 and TRBJ2-2, is EAGVAQSPRYKIIEKRQSVAFWCNPISGHATLYWYQQILGQGPKLLIQFQNNGVVDDSQLPKDRFSAERLKGVDSTLKIQPAKLEDSAVYLCASSLAGANTGELFFGEGSRLTVL.

J is TRBJ2-2 and V is TRBV5-4; 7 nucleotides align to TRBD1. J gave up 4 bases and V 0 bases, and 6 bases lay outside the gene matches. This CDR3 region has 16 residues. The V gene's germline CDR1 is SGHNT and CDR2 YYREEE (reference sequence). CDR3 amino acids: CASSLGEGATTGELFF. For the CDR3, the DNA is TGTGCCAGCAGCTTGGGAGAGGGGGCGACCACCGGGGAGCTGTTTTTT.

This chain joins TRBV30 and TRBJ1-2; D perhaps matches TRBD1 (6 bases). Trimming took off 0 bases at V and 3 bases at J, with 8 bases between the two ends. Germline V gene data show CDR1 as GTSNPN and CDR2 as SVGIG (reference sequence). The CDR3 loop spans 13 amino acids. The chain's CDR3 is CAWSVGGDYGYTF. The CDR3 region has the DNA TGTGCCTGGAGTGTAGGGGGGGACTATGGCTACACCTTC.

V usage is TRBV2 and J usage is TRBJ2-5, with D maybe TRBD2 (5 bases). The V gene's germline CDR1 is SNHLY and CDR2 FYNNEI. The CDR3 spans 14 residues. With 6 bases removed from V and 5 bases from J, the gap between germline ends came to 16 bases. The CDR3 loop is CASRALRGRETQYF. The CDR3 region has the DNA TGTGCCAGCAGAGCGCTCCGGGGTAGGGAGACCCAGTACTTC.

Notes on this clone: Different DNA sequences within this sample yield the same CDR3. This chain links TRBV19 with TRBJ1-4; no firm D call. Germline V lookup: CDR1 LNHDA, CDR2 SQIVND (reference sequence). Trimming took 3 bases from V and 0 from J, leaving 5 bases between them. The CDR3 spans 14 residues. The chain's CDR3 is CASSISATNEKLFF. DNA of the CDR3: TGTGCCAGTAGTATCTCAGCAACTAATGAAAAACTGTTTTTT.

DNA of the CDR3: TGTGCCAGCAGCTACCGACCGGGACTCTCCTACGAGCAGTACTTC. Protein product: CASSYRPGLSYEQYF. This chain uses TRBV7-8 with TRBJ2-7; a possible D gene is TRBD2 (6 bases). Per the germline V gene, CDR1 is SGHVS and CDR2 is FQNEAQ. Deletions cut 4 bases from V and 0 bases from J, with 13 bases between. The CDR3 sequence is 15 residues long.

The genes are TRBV27 and TRBJ1-5, with D unclear. The CDR3 contains 16 residues. V was shortened by 4 bases and J by 2 bases, with 15 bases between the two germline ends. Looked up from germline, CDR1 is MNHEY and CDR2 is SMNVEV (reference sequence). The CDR3 sequence is CASSSRGGRGNQPQHF. In nucleotides, the CDR3 is TGTGCCAGCAGTTCCCGGGGTGGGCGCGGCAATCAGCCCCAGCATTTT.

There are a few counts of this clone. The chain couples TRBV7-9 to TRBJ2-7; 9 nucleotides line up with TRBD1. The CDR3 extends over 15 amino acids. V was pared by 1 base and J by 5 bases, with 6 bases of the junction left unmatched. The germline V gene encodes CDR1 SEHNR and CDR2 FQNEAQ (reference sequence). The DNA for the CDR3 is TGTGCCAGCAGCTTAGTTGCGGGACAGGGCCACGAGCAGTACTTC. Its protein is CASSLVAGQGHEQYF.

The chain carries TRBV18 and TRBJ2-1; weak D call: TRBD1 (6 bases). This CDR3 region has 14 residues. Between the trimmed V and J ends, which lost 6 bases and 6 bases, there was a span of 15 bases. CDR1 KGHSH and CDR2 LQKENI come from the germline V gene. Here the CDR3 DNA reads TGTGCCAGCTCCCTAGGTGGGGGCAGCAATGAGCAGTTCTTC. This encodes CASSLGGGSNEQFF.

The V gene is TRBV10-3, the J gene TRBJ2-5; D gene ambiguous. In germline, CDR1 is ENHRY, CDR2 SYGVKD. V was clipped by 3 bases and J by 2 bases, with 4 bases between them. The CDR3 length is 12 residues. CDR3 coding DNA: TGTGCCATCAGTGACCGGCAAGAGACCCAGTACTTC. As protein: CAISDRQETQYF.

The rearrangement links TRBV4-3 to TRBJ2-7; 11 positions match TRBD1. V was clipped by 3 bases and J by 2 bases; unmatched bases: 3. Germline V gene lookup returns CDR1 LGHNA and CDR2 YSLEER. The CDR3 is 15 amino acids. CDR3 protein: CASSQDRGLPYEQYF. CDR3 coding DNA: TGCGCCAGCAGCCAGGACAGGGGGCTTCCCTACGAGCAGTACTTC.

This clone appeared a few times. The chain recombines TRBV13 with TRBJ1-1; D is perhaps TRBD1 (6 bases). V lost 2 bases and J 10 bases, leaving 14 bases between the germline ends. CDR1 is PRHDT and CDR2 is FYEKMQ in the germline V gene (reference sequence). This CDR3 is 13 amino acids long. The CDR3 sequence: CASSLRGARGAFF. The CDR3 coding sequence is TGTGCCAGCAGCTTACGGGGGGCACGGGGAGCTTTCTTT.

This chain connects TRBV10-1 to TRBJ2-7, with D perhaps matching TRBD2 (5 bases). The length of the CDR3 is 14 residues. V lost 6 bases and J lost 1, with 13 bases in between. Germline V CDR1 and CDR2: WNHNN, SYGVQD (reference sequence). In DNA, the CDR3 is TGCGCCAGCAGCTTGGACTCCGAATCCTACGAGCAGTACTTC. Protein product: CASSLDSESYEQYF.

This clone showed up just once. The chain couples TRBV5-4 to TRBJ1-6, with no clear D. The germline V gene encodes CDR1 SGHNT and CDR2 YYREEE (reference sequence). This CDR3 region has 16 residues. The V and J ends lost 4 bases and 0 bases respectively, with 11 bases between them. The CDR3 DNA reads as TGTGCCAGCAGCGGCGGAGGGAGCTCCTATAATTCACCCCTCCACTTT. It translates to CASSGGGSSYNSPLHF.

V is TRBV27 and J is TRBJ1-1, with D perhaps TRBD1 (6 bases). V was clipped by 0 bases and J by 2 bases, with 10 bases between them. CDR3 length: 15 residues. Germline V gene data show CDR1 as MNHEY and CDR2 as SMNVEV (reference sequence). The chain's CDR3 is CASSLSGGANTEAFF. For the CDR3, the DNA is TGTGCCAGCAGTTTATCCGGGGGGGCAAACACTGAAGCTTTCTTT.

The chain has TRBV11-2 and TRBJ2-1; D is possibly TRBD1 (7 bases). CDR1 and CDR2 from the germline V gene are SGHAT and FQNNGV. CDR3 size: 13 residues. Trimming cost V 5 bases and J 8 bases, with 13 bases left between them. CDR3 region: CASSQGVADEQFF. The DNA of the CDR3 is TGTGCCAGCAGCCAGGGGGTAGCGGATGAGCAGTTCTTC. The complete variable domain, with remaining parts taken from reference TRBV11-2 and TRBJ2-1, reads EAGVAQSPRYKIIEKRQSVAFWCNPISGHATLYWYQQILGQGPKLLIQFQNNGVVDDSQLPKDRFSAERLKGVDSTLKIQPAKLEDSAVYLCASSQGVADEQFFGPGTRLTVL.

J is TRBJ1-1 and V is TRBV7-9; no definite D call. V lost 1 base to trimming and J lost 4 bases, with 13 bases between them. Germline CDR1 reads SEHNR; CDR2 reads FQNEAQ (reference sequence). This CDR3 region has 15 residues. The CDR3 DNA sequence: TGTGCCAGCAGCTTAGTACGGGGATTAGCCACTGAAGCTTTCTTT. It encodes CASSLVRGLATEAFF. Looking up the rest from reference TRBV7-9 and TRBJ1-1 gives the full variable domain: DTGVSQNPRHKITKRGQNVTFRCDPISEHNRLYWYRQTLGQGPEFLTYFQNEAQLEKSRLLSDRFSAERPKGSFSTLEIQRTEQGDSAMYLCASSLVRGLATEAFFGQGTRLTVV.

The chain recombines TRBV9 with TRBJ2-1; the D gene is possibly TRBD2 (5 bases). Deletions cut 3 bases from V and 10 bases from J, with 11 bases between. CDR1 and CDR2 from the germline V gene are SGDLS and YYNGEE. The CDR3 extends over 12 amino acids. In DNA, the CDR3 is TGTGCCAGCAGCGCTCATGCGGGCGAGCAGTTCTTC. It yields the protein CASSAHAGEQFF. The full variable domain, rest sourced from reference TRBV9 and TRBJ2-1, is DSGVTQTPKHLITATGQRVTLRCSPRSGDLSVYWYQQSLDQGLQFLIQYYNGEERAKGNILERFSAQQFPDLHSELNLSSLELGDSALYFCASSAHAGEQFFGPGTRLTVL.

This clone showed up just a few times. The rearrangement joins TRBV7-3 to TRBJ2-3; 11 bases are shared with TRBD2. Germline loops: CDR1 SGHTA, CDR2 FQGTGA. The CDR3 length is 15 residues. Unmatched junction bases numbered 8, after V lost 5 bases and J lost 7 bases. The CDR3 here is CASSPSGTSGHTQYF. As DNA, the CDR3 is TGTGCCAGCAGCCCATCCGGGACTAGCGGACATACGCAGTATTTT.

The V gene is TRBV7-9, the J gene TRBJ2-3; 9 positions match TRBD1. Germline V gene data show CDR1 as SEHNR and CDR2 as FQNEAQ (reference sequence). Trimming at V came to 5 bases and at J to 2 bases, leaving 5 bases not matched to a gene. This CDR3 is built from 15 residues. In DNA form, the CDR3 reads TGTGCCAGCAGCCCGACAGGGGGAGCCACAGATACGCAGTATTTT. Its translation: CASSPTGGATDTQYF.

This chain uses TRBV4-1 with TRBJ2-5, with D tentatively TRBD2 (5 bases). The germline CDR1 and CDR2 sequences are MGHRA and YSYEKL. V was shortened by 0 bases and J by 2 bases, with 16 bases between the two germline ends. The CDR3 is made up of 17 amino acids. The CDR3 loop is CASSQEGIARVQETQYF. The CDR3 nucleotides are TGCGCCAGCAGCCAAGAAGGGATAGCGAGGGTGCAAGAGACCCAGTACTTC.

V usage is TRBV18 and J usage is TRBJ2-1; D may be TRBD1 (6 bases). The CDR3 covers 15 residues. The germline CDR1 and CDR2 sequences are KGHSH and LQKENI. V lost 4 bases to trimming and J lost 8 bases, with 18 bases between them. The CDR3 DNA is TGTGCCAGCTCACTGGACAGCCCCAATGTAGATGAGCAGTTCTTC. Its protein product is CASSLDSPNVDEQFF.